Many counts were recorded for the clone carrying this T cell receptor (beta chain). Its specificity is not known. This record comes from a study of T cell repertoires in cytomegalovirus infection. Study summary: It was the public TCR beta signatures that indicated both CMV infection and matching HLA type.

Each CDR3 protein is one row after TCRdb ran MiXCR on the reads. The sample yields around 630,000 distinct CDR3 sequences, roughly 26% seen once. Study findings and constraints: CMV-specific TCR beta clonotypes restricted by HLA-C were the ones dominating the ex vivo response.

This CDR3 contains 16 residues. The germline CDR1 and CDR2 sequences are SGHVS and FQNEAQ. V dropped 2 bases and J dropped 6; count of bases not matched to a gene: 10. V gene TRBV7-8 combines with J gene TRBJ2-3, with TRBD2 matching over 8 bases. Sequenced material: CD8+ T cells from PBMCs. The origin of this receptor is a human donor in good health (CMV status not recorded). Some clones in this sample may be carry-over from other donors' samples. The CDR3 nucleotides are TGTGCCAGCAGCTTATCCCCGGGACTAGGAGCGGATACGCAGTATTTT. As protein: CASSLSPGLGADTQYF.